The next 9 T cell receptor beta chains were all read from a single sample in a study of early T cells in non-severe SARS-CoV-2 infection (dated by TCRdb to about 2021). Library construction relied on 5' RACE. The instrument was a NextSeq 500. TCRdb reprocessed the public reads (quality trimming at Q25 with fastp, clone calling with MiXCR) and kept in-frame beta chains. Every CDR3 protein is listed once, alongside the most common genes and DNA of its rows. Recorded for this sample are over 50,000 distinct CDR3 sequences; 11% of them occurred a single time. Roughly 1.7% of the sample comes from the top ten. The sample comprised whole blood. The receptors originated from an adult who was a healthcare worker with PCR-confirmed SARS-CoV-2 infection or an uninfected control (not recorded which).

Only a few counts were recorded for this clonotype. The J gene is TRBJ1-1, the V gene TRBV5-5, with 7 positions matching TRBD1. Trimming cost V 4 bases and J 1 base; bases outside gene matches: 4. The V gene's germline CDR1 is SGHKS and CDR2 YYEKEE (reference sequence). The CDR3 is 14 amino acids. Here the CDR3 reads CASSPAGGNTEAFF. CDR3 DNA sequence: TGTGCCAGCAGCCCCGCAGGGGGGAACACTGAAGCTTTCTTT.

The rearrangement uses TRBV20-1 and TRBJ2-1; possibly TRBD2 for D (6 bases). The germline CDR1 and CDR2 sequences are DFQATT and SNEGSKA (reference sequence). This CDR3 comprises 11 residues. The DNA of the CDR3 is TGCGCCTTTGGGGGACTCAATGAGCAGTTCTTC. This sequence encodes CAFGGLNEQFF.

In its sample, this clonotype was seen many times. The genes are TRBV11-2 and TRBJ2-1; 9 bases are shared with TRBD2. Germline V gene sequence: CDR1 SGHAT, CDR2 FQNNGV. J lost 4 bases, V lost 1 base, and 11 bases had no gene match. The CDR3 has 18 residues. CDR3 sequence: CASSLAVLAGGQYNEQFF. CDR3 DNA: TGTGCCAGCAGCTTAGCGGTCCTGGCGGGGGGGCAGTACAATGAGCAGTTCTTC.

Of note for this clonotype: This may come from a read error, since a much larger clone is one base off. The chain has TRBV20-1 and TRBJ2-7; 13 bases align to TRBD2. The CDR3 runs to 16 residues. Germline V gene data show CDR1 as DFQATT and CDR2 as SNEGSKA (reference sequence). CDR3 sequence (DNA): TGCAGTGCTAGAGCTACTAGCGGGGGGGCTGCCTACGGGCAGTACTTC. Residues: CSARATSGGAAYGQYF.

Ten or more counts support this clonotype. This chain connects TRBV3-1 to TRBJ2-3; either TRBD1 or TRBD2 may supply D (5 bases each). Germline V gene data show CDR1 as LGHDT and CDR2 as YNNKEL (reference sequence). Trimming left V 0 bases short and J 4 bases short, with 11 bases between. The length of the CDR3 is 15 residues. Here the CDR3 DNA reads TGTGCCAGCAGCCAAGATCCGGGGCGGGCAGATACGCAGTATTTT. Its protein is CASSQDPGRADTQYF.

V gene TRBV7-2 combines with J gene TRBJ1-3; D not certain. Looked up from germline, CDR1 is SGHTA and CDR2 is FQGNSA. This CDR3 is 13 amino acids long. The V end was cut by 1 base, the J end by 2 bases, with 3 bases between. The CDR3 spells CASSLVAGNTIYF. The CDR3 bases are TGTGCCAGCAGCTTAGTGGCTGGAAACACCATATATTTT.

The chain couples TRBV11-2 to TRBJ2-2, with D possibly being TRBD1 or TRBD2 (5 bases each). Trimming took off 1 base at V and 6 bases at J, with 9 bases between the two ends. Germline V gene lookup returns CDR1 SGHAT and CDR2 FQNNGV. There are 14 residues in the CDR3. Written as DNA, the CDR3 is TGTGCCAGCAGCTTAGCCGGGGCGGCCGGGGAGCTGTTTTTT. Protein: CASSLAGAAGELFF.

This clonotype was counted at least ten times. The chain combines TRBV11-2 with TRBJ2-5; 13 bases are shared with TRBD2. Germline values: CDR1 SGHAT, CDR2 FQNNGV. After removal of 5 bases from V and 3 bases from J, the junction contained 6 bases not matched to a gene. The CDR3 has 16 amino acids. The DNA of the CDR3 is TGTGCCAGCAGCGGACTGGGACTAGCGGGGAAAGAGACCCAGTACTTC. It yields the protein CASSGLGLAGKETQYF.

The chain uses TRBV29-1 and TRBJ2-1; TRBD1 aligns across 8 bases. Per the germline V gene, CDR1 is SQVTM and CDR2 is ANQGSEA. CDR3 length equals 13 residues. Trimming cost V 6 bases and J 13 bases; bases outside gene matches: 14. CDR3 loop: CSVFPDREKCQFF. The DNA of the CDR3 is TGCAGCGTATTCCCGGACAGGGAAAAGTGTCAGTTCTTC.